Listed here are 15 T cell receptor beta chains from one sample, sequenced in a study of cytomegalovirus exposure and HLA in healthy donors (dated by TCRdb to 2015 to 2018). Library preparation employed the immunoSEQ multiplex PCR assay. A mixture of 60 forward primers for TCR Vbeta segments and 13 reverse primers for TCR Jbeta segments was used in the multiplex PCR. This is the immuneACCESS table as TCRdb keeps it, with only in-frame sequences that have V and J called. A part of the clones is gone; compared with another copy, unresolved V genes explain less than half, and the rest is unexplained. Within this sample are some 80,000 clones, with over 75% of them counted one time only. Clones ranked in the top ten supply over 3% of the sample. The sample taken for sequencing was PBMCs. These receptors came from a man aged 50 or older in good health and CMV-seronegative.

This sequence joins TRBV5-6 and TRBJ2-1, with 8 bases fitting TRBD1. Germline-derived CDR1 and CDR2 are SGHDT and YYEEEE. This CDR3 spans 17 amino acids. Trimming removed 3 bases from V and 8 bases from J; junction bases left unmatched: 16. The CDR3 DNA reads TGTGCCAGCAGCTCAGCCGGGACAGGCAATGAATTCGATGAGCAGTTCTTC. This gives the protein CASSSAGTGNEFDEQFF.

The chain recombines TRBV15 with TRBJ1-2, with TRBD1 as a possible D gene (6 bases). Trimming shortened V by 1 base and J by 5 bases, and 14 bases separated the two germline ends. This CDR3 is 15 amino acids long. Germline CDR1 is LNHNV and CDR2 is YYDKDF (reference sequence). The CDR3, as DNA: TGTGCCACCAGCAGAGGGACAGCCGCATATTATGGCTACACCTTC. This sequence encodes CATSRGTAAYYGYTF.

V and J are TRBV29-1 and TRBJ2-3, with 9 nucleotides matching TRBD2. CDR1 and CDR2 (germline): SQVTM, ANQGSEA. Unmatched junction bases numbered 13, after V lost 6 bases and J lost 6 bases. There are 15 residues in the CDR3. CDR3 coding DNA: TGCAGCGTCCTGCGCGGGCTAGCGGGGACTGATACGCAGTATTTT. Translating gives CSVLRGLAGTDTQYF.

This chain links TRBV18 with TRBJ2-5; 10 bases are shared with TRBD2. Trimming cost V 4 bases and J 2 bases; bases outside gene matches: 4. The CDR3 has 15 residues. CDR1 and CDR2 from the germline V gene are KGHSH and LQKENI. CDR3 protein: CASSQASGGQETQYF. The DNA of the CDR3 is TGTGCCAGCTCACAGGCTAGCGGGGGACAAGAGACCCAGTACTTC. The entire variable domain, with the rest obtained from reference TRBV18 and TRBJ2-5, is as follows: NAGVMQNPRHLVRRRGQEARLRCSPMKGHSHVYWYRQLPEEGLKFMVYLQKENIIDESGMPKERFSAEFPKEGPSILRIQQVVRGDSAAYFCASSQASGGQETQYFGPGTRLLVL.

This clone occurred once. This chain connects TRBV5-1 to TRBJ2-5; 8 nucleotides align to TRBD2. The DNA end is more similar to TRBJ2-7, so the J call may be wrong. The CDR3 spans 17 residues. Per germline, CDR1 SGHRS and CDR2 YFSETQ. The CDR3 region is CASSLRISGVSDYEQYF. CDR3 DNA sequence: TGCGCCAGCAGCTTGAGAATTAGCGGGGTTTCGGACTACGAGCAGTACTTC.

The chain is built from TRBV6-4 and TRBJ1-1, with D possibly matching TRBD1 (6 bases). With 2 bases removed from V and 0 bases from J, the gap between germline ends came to 16 bases. This CDR3 contains 17 residues. Germline V gene data show CDR1 as MRHNA and CDR2 as SNTAGT. The CDR3 is CASSDPGQTNLNTEAFF. CDR3 sequence (DNA): TGTGCCAGCAGTGACCCAGGACAGACAAACTTGAACACTGAAGCTTTCTTT.

This chain connects TRBV2 to TRBJ1-1, with no clear D. Germline loops: CDR1 SNHLY, CDR2 FYNNEI. This CDR3 spans 14 amino acids. V gave up 5 bases and J gave up 0 bases, with 10 bases separating them. DNA of the CDR3: TGTGCCAGCAGTCCGTCGGGATTGAACACTGAAGCTTTCTTT. Its protein product is CASSPSGLNTEAFF.

This rearrangement joins TRBV15 to TRBJ1-1; 7 bases line up with TRBD1. From germline, CDR1 is LNHNV and CDR2 YYDKDF (reference sequence). The CDR3 is 14 amino acids. V was clipped by 1 base and J by 10 bases; unmatched bases: 9. DNA for the CDR3: TGTGCCACCAGCAGAGGACAGGGAGGTATTGGAGCTTTCTTT. Its translation: CATSRGQGGIGAFF. Variable domain in full (rest from reference TRBV15 and TRBJ1-1): DAMVIQNPRYQVTQFGKPVTLSCSQTLNHNVMYWYQQKSSQAPKLLFHYYDKDFNNEADTPDNFQSRRPNTSFCFLDIRSPGLGDTAMYLCATSRGQGGIGAFFGQGTRLTVV.

The chain combines TRBV15 with TRBJ1-1; D perhaps matches TRBD1 (5 bases). The CDR3 sequence is 16 residues long. Germline lookup yields CDR1 LNHNV and CDR2 YYDKDF (reference sequence). V was trimmed by 9 bases and J by 0 bases, leaving 20 bases between them. The CDR3 sequence: CATASGGSLLNTEAFF. The CDR3 nucleotides read TGTGCCACAGCCAGTGGGGGGAGCTTATTGAACACTGAAGCTTTCTTT.

This clone was observed a few times. CDR3 amino acids: CATSRDPGGHQPQHF. The CDR3 DNA sequence: TGTGCCACCAGCAGAGATCCAGGGGGGCATCAGCCCCAGCATTTT. The rearrangement uses TRBV15 and TRBJ1-5; 7 bases align to TRBD1. With V trimmed by 0 bases and J by 5 bases, 4 bases remained unmatched. This CDR3 has 15 residues. Germline assignment: CDR1 LNHNV and CDR2 YYDKDF (reference sequence).

The chain couples TRBV2 to TRBJ1-1; D might be TRBD1 (5 bases). The CDR3 extends over 14 amino acids. The germline CDR1 and CDR2 sequences are SNHLY and FYNNEI. V was trimmed by 7 bases and J by 11 bases, leaving 23 bases between them. CDR3 bases: TGTGCCAGCACTCCCCGGGGGAAAACCGCGGGCGCTTTCTTT. Its protein product is CASTPRGKTAGAFF.

This chain links TRBV18 with TRBJ2-1; D remains unclear. Trimming took off 2 bases at V and 0 bases at J, with 8 bases between the two ends. The CDR3 consists of 15 residues. CDR1 and CDR2 from the germline V gene are KGHSH and LQKENI. The CDR3 DNA reads TGTGCCAGCTCACCAGGCACCAGCTCCTACAATGAGCAGTTCTTC. Its protein is CASSPGTSSYNEQFF.

This clone was seen a handful of times. V usage is TRBV2 and J usage is TRBJ2-1; no clear D. CDR1 and CDR2 (germline): SNHLY, FYNNEI. There are 15 residues in the CDR3. V was pared by 3 bases and J by 4 bases, with 13 bases between. The DNA for the CDR3 is TGTGCCAGCAGTGATAAACAGAGACAATACAATGAGCAGTTCTTC. This sequence encodes CASSDKQRQYNEQFF.

This clone appeared once. The rearrangement links TRBV15 to TRBJ1-2; D call uncertain. The CDR3 contains 15 residues. Germline V gene data show CDR1 as LNHNV and CDR2 as YYDKDF (reference sequence). Trimming removed 0 bases from V and 4 bases from J, with 12 bases in between. CDR3: CATSRDESSGYGYTF. The DNA for the CDR3 is TGTGCCACCAGCAGAGATGAAAGTTCGGGCTATGGCTACACCTTC.

The CDR3 bases are TGTGCCAGCAGTTACCCAGGCCCAGTGGGTCAGCCCCAGCATTTT. Protein product: CASSYPGPVGQPQHF. The chain uses TRBV6-6 and TRBJ1-5, with D unresolved. V was clipped by 2 bases and J by 6 bases, with 14 bases between them. Per germline, CDR1 MNHNY and CDR2 SVGAGI (reference sequence). The CDR3 sequence is 15 residues long.